These T cell receptor beta chains were read from a single sample in a study of blood T cell repertoires in COVID-19. Libraries were prepared by immunoSEQ multiplex PCR; TCRdb keeps only in-frame clonotypes and omits some of them. The sample has 180,000 or so clones, approximately 83% seen once; the top ten hold over 2.5%. The material sequenced was peripheral blood. These receptors were collected from a man aged 60-69 years with acute or convalescent COVID-19. The CDR3 runs from the conserved cysteine through the conserved F or W. The order of the fields is V gene, clone size, J gene, D gene, CDR3 protein, CDR3 DNA. The D gene is left open where the match is weak. Expanded clones are given a class, and other clones once, few, many or no size at all.

TRBV19	-	TRBJ1-6	-	CASSIGRALHF	TGTGCCAGTAGTATTGGTCGAGCCCTCCACTTT
TRBV5-1	-	TRBJ1-4	TRBD1	CASSDGTGGITSEKLFF	TGCGCCAGCAGCGACGGGACAGGGGGCATCACGAGTGAAAAACTGTTTTTT
TRBV7-2	-	TRBJ2-1	-	CASSLRKGDEQFF	TGTGCCAGCAGCCTACGCAAGGGGGATGAGCAGTTCTTC
TRBV7-2	-	TRBJ1-1	-	CASRPGNMNTEAFF	TGTGCCAGCAGGCCGGGGAACATGAACACTGAAGCTTTCTTT
TRBV5-5	-	TRBJ1-5	TRBD1	CASSPGTGYSNQPQHF	TGTGCCAGCAGCCCCGGGACAGGGTATAGCAATCAGCCCCAGCATTTT
TRBV6-5	-	TRBJ1-4	TRBD1	CASRYRGLANEKLFF	TGTGCCAGCAGGTACAGGGGGCTCGCTAATGAAAAACTGTTTTTT
TRBV2	few	TRBJ2-2	-	CASSNLNTGELFF	TGTGCCAGCAGTAATCTGAACACCGGGGAGCTGTTTTTT
TRBV7-9	once	TRBJ2-3	-	CASSLTVPLAGRTDTQYF	TGTGCCAGCAGCTTAACCGTCCCTCTGGCGGGGAGGACAGATACGCAGTATTTT
TRBV5-6	-	TRBJ1-6	-	CASSWRQYNSPLHF	TGTGCCAGCAGCTGGCGACAATACAATTCACCCCTCCACTTT
TRBV6-5	once	TRBJ1-1	TRBD1	CASSKGGATEAFF	TGTGCCAGCAGCAAAGGGGGCGCGACTGAAGCTTTCTTT
TRBV5-1	-	TRBJ2-1	TRBD2	CASSWRPAGGHNEQFF	TGCGCCAGCAGCTGGCGCCCTGCGGGAGGACATAATGAGCAGTTCTTC
TRBV28	-	TRBJ1-2	-	CASSLSPIADYGYTF	TGTGCCAGCAGTTTATCCCCCATAGCAGACTATGGCTACACCTTC
TRBV2	-	TRBJ1-2	-	CASSEVGSLGYGYTF	TGTGCCAGCAGTGAAGTTGGGAGTCTGGGCTATGGCTACACCTTC
TRBV19	-	TRBJ1-1	TRBD1	CASTGMGQANTEAFF	TGTGCCAGTACGGGGATGGGACAGGCGAACACTGAAGCTTTCTTT
TRBV4-3	-	TRBJ1-1	-	CASSQDSRANTEAFF	TGCGCCAGCAGCCAAGATAGCAGGGCGAACACTGAAGCTTTCTTT
TRBV5-5	-	TRBJ2-3	-	CASSWSARGTDTQYF	TGTGCCAGCAGCTGGTCGGCCAGGGGCACAGATACGCAGTATTTT
TRBV3-1/TRBV3-2	-	TRBJ2-7	TRBD1	CASSQAGTATYEQYF	TGTGCCAGCAGCCAAGCCGGGACAGCTACCTACGAGCAGTACTTC
TRBV28	-	TRBJ1-2	TRBD1	CASSLGTGGSGYTF	TGTGCCAGCAGTTTGGGGACAGGGGGCAGTGGCTACACCTTC
TRBV27	-	TRBJ2-7	-	CASSLGLPYEQYF	TGTGCCAGCAGTTTGGGACTTCCCTACGAGCAGTACTTC
TRBV30	-	TRBJ2-7	TRBD1	CAWNRQGRSEQYF	TGTGCCTGGAATCGACAGGGGAGGAGCGAGCAGTACTTC
TRBV4-1	-	TRBJ2-3	-	CASSQGWAQDTQYF	TGCGCCAGCAGCCAAGGTTGGGCCCAAGATACGCAGTATTTT
TRBV28	-	TRBJ2-6	-	CASTSRPGAGANVLTF	TGTGCCAGCACCTCGAGGCCGGGGGCTGGGGCCAACGTCCTGACTTTC
TRBV24-1	-	TRBJ2-2	-	CATSARTAYTGELFF	TGTGCCACCAGTGCACGGACAGCGTACACCGGGGAGCTGTTTTTT
TRBV11-2	-	TRBJ1-3	-	CASSFEGGSGNTIYF	TGTGCCAGCAGCTTTGAGGGAGGCTCTGGAAACACCATATATTTT
TRBV28	-	TRBJ2-7	-	CASSFPGGSSFPVEQYF	TGTGCCAGCAGTTTTCCGGGGGGCTCTTCGTTTCCTGTCGAGCAGTACTTC
TRBV18	-	TRBJ2-7	-	CASSPTSFEQYF	TGTGCCAGCTCACCTACTAGTTTCGAGCAGTACTTC
TRBV6-5	-	TRBJ1-2	TRBD1	CASTRLGDRESYTF	TGTGCCTCCACCCGCCTAGGGGACAGGGAAAGCTACACCTTC
TRBV2	-	TRBJ1-1	TRBD1	CASSAGGYEAFF	TGTGCCAGCAGTGCAGGGGGGTATGAAGCTTTCTTT
TRBV12-3/TRBV12-4	-	TRBJ2-1	TRBD2	CASSLAGGNEQFF	TGTGCCAGCAGTTTAGCCGGGGGGAATGAGCAGTTCTTC
TRBV7-2	few	TRBJ1-1	-	CASSLHMNTEAFF	TGTGCCAGCAGCTTACACATGAACACTGAAGCTTTCTTT
TRBV15	-	TRBJ1-1	-	CATSRDKPYEAFF	TGTGCCACCAGCAGAGATAAACCCTATGAAGCTTTCTTT
TRBV7-9	once	TRBJ1-3	-	CASSLAQAGNTIYF	TGTGCCAGCAGCTTAGCCCAGGCTGGAAACACCATATATTTT
TRBV28	-	TRBJ1-1	-	CASYGPGQNTEAFF	TGTGCCAGCTATGGGCCGGGACAAAACACTGAAGCTTTCTTT
TRBV7-9	once	TRBJ1-1	-	CASSSTWGSEAFF	TGTGCCAGCAGCTCCACGTGGGGCTCTGAAGCTTTCTTT
TRBV7-8	-	TRBJ1-3	-	CASSLSRDAGNTIYF	TGTGCCAGCAGCTTATCCAGGGATGCTGGAAACACCATATATTTT
TRBV27	-	TRBJ2-3	-	CASSLFRPRGGTDTQYF	TGTGCCAGCAGTTTATTCCGACCCCGTGGGGGGACAGATACGCAGTATTTT
TRBV28	-	TRBJ2-5	-	CASSPLRGVATQYF	TGTGCCAGCAGTCCCCTCAGGGGAGTGGCGACCCAGTACTTC
TRBV28	-	TRBJ1-1	TRBD1	CASSLATGVGTEAFF	TGTGCCAGCAGTTTAGCGACAGGGGTAGGCACTGAAGCTTTCTTT
TRBV30	-	TRBJ1-2	TRBD1	CAWRAVGTEYYGYTF	TGTGCCTGGAGAGCCGTCGGGACAGAGTACTATGGCTACACCTTC
TRBV5-1	few	TRBJ2-7	-	CASSLAGSYEQYF	TGCGCCAGCAGCTTGGCCGGTTCCTACGAGCAGTACTTC
TRBV30	-	TRBJ1-3	-	CALDTGIVGNTIYF	TGTGCGTTGGATACAGGAATCGTGGGAAACACCATATATTTT
TRBV3-1/TRBV3-2	-	TRBJ1-6	-	CASSQERGSPLHF	TGTGCCAGCAGCCAAGAAAGGGGTTCACCCCTCCACTTT
TRBV20-1	-	TRBJ2-7	-	CSASSHRLYEQYF	TGCAGTGCTAGTTCGCACAGGCTCTACGAGCAGTACTTC
TRBV14	few	TRBJ2-1	TRBD2	CASSLTGTSRHNEQFF	TGTGCCAGCAGCCTTACCGGGACTAGCAGGCACAATGAGCAGTTCTTC
TRBV28	once	TRBJ2-7	TRBD2	CASSLGLAGAYEQYF	TGTGCCAGCAGTCTGGGACTAGCGGGAGCCTACGAGCAGTACTTC